The rows below give T cell receptor beta chains drawn from one sample of a study of CD8+CD57+ T cells in acquired aplastic anemia. MiXCR was run by TCRdb on the reads, yielding one entry per CDR3 protein. The table includes 260,000 or so distinct CDR3 sequences, roughly 80% detected once. Sequencing used sorted CD4+, CD8+, or CD8+CD57+ T cells (not recorded which) from PBMCs. These receptors were collected from a human donor with aplastic anemia. Both conserved end residues are part of each CDR3. D genes are given only for firm matches. Not every row has a clone size; where given, it reads once, few, many or a size class.

>.|TRBV24-1|TRBD2|TRBJ2-1
TGTGCCACCGGGAGAAGCGGGAGGAGGGATGAGCAGTTCTTC
CATGRSGRRDEQFF
>.|TRBV7-3|.|TRBJ1-2
TGTGCCAGCGGAATCGGGCCGGCTAACTATTTCTACACCTTC
CASGIGPANYFYTF
>.|TRBV7-8|TRBD1|TRBJ2-1
TGTGCCAGCAGTTTGACAGGGGGCTCCGACAATGAGCAGTTCTTC
CASSLTGGSDNEQFF
>once|TRBV6-6|TRBD1|TRBJ2-1
TGTGCCATCAGTGGGGACAGGGATGAGCAGTTCTTC
CAISGDRDEQFF
>.|TRBV7-3|TRBD1|TRBJ2-5
TGTGCCAGCAGCGTCGACAGGGAAGAGACCCAGTACTTC
CASSVDREETQYF
>.|TRBV7-9|.|TRBJ2-3
TGTGCCAGCAGCCCCACAGAAAGACTCTACACGCATACGTTT
CASSPTERLYTHTF
>.|TRBV12-3/TRBV12-4|.|TRBJ2-1
TGTGCCAGCAGTTTAAGATTTTACAATGAGCAGTTCTTC
CASSLRFYNEQFF
>.|TRBV29-1|.|TRBJ2-7
TGCAGATTTGAAGATATCAAGGAGGACACGGCCTACGAGCAGTACTTC
CRFEDIKEDTAYEQYF
>.|TRBV9|.|TRBJ1-2
TGTGCCAGCGGATTGGCGGGGAACGGGCTCGTATATGGCTACACCTTC
CASGLAGNGLVYGYTF
>.|TRBV6-1|TRBD1|TRBJ2-7
TGTGCCAGCAGAAGAAACGCGAGGACAGGCTACGAGCAGTACTTC
CASRRNARTGYEQYF
>.|TRBV2|.|TRBJ2-7
TGTGCCAGAAGTGATGGGGGCATCCATGAGCAGTACTTC
CARSDGGIHEQYF
>.|TRBV7-9|.|TRBJ2-1
TGTGCCAGCAGTTTTCAAGGAACTGGGGGGAGCGCTGAGTACTTC
CASSFQGTGGSAEYF
>few|TRBV2|.|TRBJ1-1
TGTGCCAGCAGTTTTGGTCTTGAAGCTTTCTTT
CASSFGLEAFF
>.|TRBV5-1|TRBD2|TRBJ2-1
TGCGCCAGCAGCTTAAAACTCAGCGGGGGGAGCGATGAGCAGTTCTTC
CASSLKLSGGSDEQFF
>.|TRBV7-2|TRBD1|TRBJ1-5
TGTGCCAGCAGCGTGACAGGGGGCGCCGACTACCACTATTTT
CASSVTGGADYHYF
>few|TRBV10-2|.|TRBJ2-3
TGCGCCAGCAGTGTTGAGCGGTACACAGATACGCAGTATTTT
CASSVERYTDTQYF
>.|TRBV19|.|TRBJ1-1
TGTGCCAGTAGTATTTATGCATCAATGACTGAAGCTTTCTTT
CASSIYASMTEAFF
>few|TRBV10-2|.|TRBJ1-6
TGCGCCAGCAGTGGAGGGGACGGCTATAATTCACCCCTCCACTTT
CASSGGDGYNSPLHF
>.|TRBV2|.|TRBJ2-3
TGCGCCAGCGTAGACGGGGCCACAGATACGCAGTATTTT
CASVDGATDTQYF
>.|TRBV7-2|.|TRBJ2-3
TGTGCCAGCAGCTTAGGGGGGGGCGTCGAAGCGCCGCAGTTT
CASSLGGGVEAPQF
>once|TRBV7-9|TRBD2|TRBJ2-1
TGTGCCAGCAGCCAGGCGGGAGGAACCGGTCCGCAGTATCAGTTCTTC
CASSQAGGTGPQYQFF
>.|TRBV7-9|TRBD1|TRBJ2-6
TGTGCCAGCAGCTCCGGGACAGGCGACCGCACAAACACGCTGACTTTC
CASSSGTGDRTNTLTF
>.|TRBV5-6|.|TRBJ2-1
TGTGCCAGCAGCTTGGAGAGGGGGGGGTCCTACAGTGAGCAGTTCTTC
CASSLERGGSYSEQFF
>.|TRBV7-6|.|TRBJ1-2
TGTGCCAGCAGCTTACTTCCGGGCTCCTACAATGAGCAGACCTTC
CASSLLPGSYNEQTF
>once|TRBV7-8|.|TRBJ2-1
TGTGCCAGCAGCTTTGATCCAGGCGGGACAGCCCTTTCCAATGAGCAGTTCTTC
CASSFDPGGTALSNEQFF
>.|TRBV9|TRBD1|TRBJ1-6
TGTGCCAGCAGCGAAGATGGGACAGAGAACTCACCCGTCCACTTT
CASSEDGTENSPVHF
>.|TRBV7-6|.|TRBJ2-3
TGTGCCAGCAGCTTATCCCCACACAATGAGCCGCAGTACTTT
CASSLSPHNEPQYF
>.|TRBV20-1|.|TRBJ2-1
TGCAGTACCCGCCCCCGGGACGGCTACAATGAGCAGTTCTTC
CSTRPRDGYNEQFF
>once|TRBV2|.|TRBJ1-2
TGTGCCAGCAGCCACGGCGGCACAGGTACGTACTCTTTC
CASSHGGTGTYSF
>.|TRBV7-9|.|TRBJ2-3
TGTGCCAGCAGCTTTCAAGGAGGTGCCGGTAGCGATGAGTTT
CASSFQGGAGSDEF
>.|TRBV7-9|TRBD2|TRBJ2-1
TGTGCCAGCAGCTTACCGGGAGGGCACGATACGCAGCATGAGCAGTTCTTC
CASSLPGGHDTQHEQFF
>.|TRBV2|.|TRBJ2-7
TGTGCCAGCAGGGAGCAGGGGTACGAGCAGTACTTC
CASREQGYEQYF
>.|TRBV2|TRBD2|TRBJ2-7
TGTGCCACGGGGGGAGGGTACGAGCAGTACTTC
CATGGGYEQYF
>once|TRBV7-9|.|TRBJ2-3
TGTGCCTACGAGGTAGCGGCGTACCACGAGACCCAGTATTTT
CAYEVAAYHETQYF
>.|TRBV5-6|.|TRBJ1-2
TGTGCCAGCAGCGGATGGGACGGGCTCGTATATGGCTACACCTTC
CASSGWDGLVYGYTF
>.|TRBV9|TRBD2|TRBJ2-1
TGTGCCAGCAGCTTTCAAAGAGGCGGGGGGTACGCTGAGCAGTTCTTC
CASSFQRGGGYAEQFF